Below, 16 T cell receptor beta chains from the same sample are listed, as sequenced in a study of OX40 agonist ivuxolimab in advanced cancers. The repertoire was sequenced with immunoSEQ multiplex PCR; TCRdb's copy has only in-frame clones and lacks some. The sample shows around 61,000 clones, roughly 80% of them seen only once. This specimen was CD4+ or CD8+ T cells sorted from blood, taken in a trial of the OX40 agonist ivuxolimab. These receptors all stem from an adult with an advanced solid tumor such as melanoma, head and neck, liver or kidney cancer.

V and J are TRBV5-1 and TRBJ1-2; the D is unclear. CDR1 is SGHRS and CDR2 is YFSETQ in the germline V gene. With 5 bases removed from V and 5 bases from J, the gap between germline ends came to 13 bases. The CDR3 consists of 13 residues. CDR3 sequence (DNA): TGCGCCAGCAGTCTAAACTCAGATTATGGCTACACCTTC. As protein: CASSLNSDYGYTF.

The chain has TRBV7-2 and TRBJ1-4; D gene uncertain. CDR3 length equals 14 residues. V was cut by 8 bases and J by 2 bases, with 12 bases left in between. Germline V lookup: CDR1 SGHTA, CDR2 FQGNSA. CDR3 DNA sequence: TGTGCCAGCTCCCGACCCAATACTAATGAAAAACTGTTTTTT. Amino acid sequence: CASSRPNTNEKLFF.

This clone has only one observation. This CDR3 is also generated by other DNA sequences in the sample. This chain's CDR3 is CASSQAGTDTQYF. In DNA form, the CDR3 reads TGTGCCAGCAGCCAAGCGGGGACAGATACGCAGTATTTT. J is TRBJ2-3 and V is TRBV14; TRBD2 might be the D (5 bases). This CDR3 comprises 13 residues. Germline CDR1 SGHDN, CDR2 FVKESK. V lost 1 base and J 3 bases, leaving 5 bases between the germline ends.

The rearrangement joins TRBV6-1 to TRBJ1-2; D is ambiguous. Trimming left V 3 bases short and J 4 bases short, with 12 bases between. From germline, CDR1 is MNHNS and CDR2 SASEGT. This CDR3 is 14 amino acids long. The CDR3 is CASSESAGIYGYTF. The CDR3 region has the DNA TGTGCCAGCAGTGAGTCCGCGGGGATCTATGGCTACACCTTC.

The table lists this clone with a count of one. The gene calls are TRBV4-2 and TRBJ2-2; D perhaps matches TRBD2 (6 bases). This CDR3 has 16 residues. Germline V gives CDR1 LGHNA, CDR2 YNFKEQ. With 2 bases removed from V and 3 bases from J, the gap between germline ends came to 13 bases. The CDR3 loop reads CASSQNRDSYTGELFF. Here the CDR3 DNA reads TGTGCCAGCAGCCAAAACCGGGACTCCTACACCGGGGAGCTGTTTTTT.

The chain employs TRBV10-3 and TRBJ1-5; TRBD1 agrees at 11 bases. The V segment lost 9 bases and the J segment 1 base; nucleotides outside the gene matches: 8. Germline CDR1 is ENHRY and CDR2 is SYGVKD. The CDR3 has 16 residues. CDR3 DNA: TGTGCCATATCCGGGACAGGGGGTTTAAGCAATCAGCCCCAGCATTTT. This codes for CAISGTGGLSNQPQHF.

CDR3 in amino acids: CASSHDSYKNTEAFF. The DNA for the CDR3 is TGTGCCAGCAGTCATGACAGTTACAAGAACACTGAAGCTTTCTTT. This chain links TRBV11-2 with TRBJ1-1; tentatively, D is TRBD1 (5 bases). In germline, CDR1 is SGHAT, CDR2 FQNNGV. There are 15 residues in the CDR3. V was trimmed by 6 bases and J by 1 base, leaving 15 bases between them.

This chain connects TRBV5-8 to TRBJ1-3; D is uncertain. CDR1 is SGHTS, CDR2 YDEGEE, per germline. The CDR3 runs to 14 residues. Trimming cost V 2 bases and J 0 bases, with 6 bases left between them. CDR3 amino acids: CASSLRGSGNTIYF. The CDR3 DNA sequence: TGTGCCAGCAGCTTAAGAGGCTCTGGAAACACCATATATTTT.

This chain links TRBV18 with TRBJ2-1; 9 bases are shared with TRBD1. Germline values: CDR1 KGHSH, CDR2 LQKENI. The CDR3 has 15 amino acids. J lost 3 bases, V lost 6 bases, and 6 bases had no gene match. The DNA for the CDR3 is TGTGCCAGCTCGCTTGGACAGGGGATCTACAATGAGCAGTTCTTC. As protein: CASSLGQGIYNEQFF.

This clone appeared a few times. The chain is built from TRBV6-1 and TRBJ1-3; a possible D gene is TRBD1 (5 bases). With 6 bases removed from V and 4 bases from J, the gap between germline ends came to 13 bases. This CDR3 has 14 residues. Germline assignment: CDR1 MNHNS and CDR2 SASEGT. The CDR3 reads CASSLSGRGNTIYF. The CDR3 region has the DNA TGTGCCAGCAGCCTCTCGGGGCGAGGAAACACCATATATTTT.

This chain links TRBV5-1 with TRBJ1-2, with D possibly matching TRBD1 (6 bases). Germline loops: CDR1 SGHRS, CDR2 YFSETQ. Trimming left V 0 bases short and J 5 bases short, with 20 bases between. The CDR3 is 17 amino acids. The CDR3 is CASSLATNYGQNYGYTF. The CDR3 DNA sequence: TGCGCCAGCAGCTTGGCTACCAACTACGGACAGAATTATGGCTACACCTTC. The full variable domain, rest sourced from reference TRBV5-1 and TRBJ1-2, is KAGVTQTPRYLIKTRGQQVTLSCSPISGHRSVSWYQQTPGQGLQFLFEYFSETQRNKGNFPGRFSGRQFSNSRSEMNVSTLELGDSALYLCASSLATNYGQNYGYTFGSGTRLTVV.

The chain links TRBV6-9 to TRBJ1-3; D ambiguous. The germline V and J ends were trimmed by 6 bases and 2 bases, with 8 bases remaining between them. Germline V CDR1 and CDR2: MNHGY, SVAAGI. The CDR3 consists of 13 residues. The chain's CDR3 is CASRVAAGNTIYF. The DNA for the CDR3 is TGTGCCAGCAGGGTGGCAGCTGGAAACACCATATATTTT.

This chain connects TRBV7-2 to TRBJ2-7; D ambiguous. The CDR3 is 11 residues long. Germline V CDR1 and CDR2: SGHTA, FQGNSA. V was cut by 5 bases and J by 3 bases, with 5 bases left in between. DNA for the CDR3: TGTGCCAGCAGCCAACGCTACGAGCAGTACTTC. As protein: CASSQRYEQYF. Full variable domain (missing parts from reference TRBV7-2 and TRBJ2-7): GAGVSQSPSNKVTEKGKDVELRCDPISGHTALYWYRQSLGQGLEFLIYFQGNSAPDKSGLPSDRFSAERTGGSVSTLTIQRTQQEDSAVYLCASSQRYEQYFGPGTRLTVT.

This clone was seen more than once but under ten times. The DNA for the CDR3 is TGTGCCAGCAGCCAAAACGCACCCGACCGTGAATCCTATGAAAAACTGTTTTTT. Translation gives CASSQNAPDRESYEKLFF. This chain connects TRBV4-2 to TRBJ1-4; no definite D call. The germline V gene has CDR1 LGHNA and CDR2 YNFKEQ. The ends were cut back, 2 bases at V and 6 bases at J, with 22 bases in the middle. This CDR3 has 18 amino acids.

This clone was detected only once. V and J are TRBV21-1 and TRBJ1-1. TRBV21-1 is a documented pseudogene. The length of the CDR3 is 13 residues. CDR3 coding DNA: TGTGCCAGCAGCAGAGGGGAGGCCACTGAAGCTTTCTTT. It encodes CASSRGEATEAFF.

This sequence joins TRBV4-2 and TRBJ1-2, with TRBD1 matching over 10 bases. CDR1 is LGHNA and CDR2 is YNFKEQ in the germline V gene. The V and J ends lost 4 bases and 9 bases, in that order; junction bases with no gene match: 5. CDR3 size: 13 residues. Written as DNA, the CDR3 is TGTGCCAGCAGCCCGAGACAGGGGGCTAGCTACACCTTC. Its protein product is CASSPRQGASYTF.